A selection of T cell receptor beta chains follows, all from one sample in a study of shared clonotypes between healthy human individuals. Profiled with immunoSEQ multiplex PCR; TCRdb holds only in-frame clones, not every one. The repertoire includes some 470,000 clones, 76% of them detected once, and around 13% sits in the top ten. Sequences were obtained from PBMCs. These receptors all stem from a woman between 35 and 50 years old in good health. Some clones in this sample may be carry-over from other donors' samples. CDR3s include the opening cysteine and the closing phenylalanine or tryptophan. A D gene is named only where the DNA matches it firmly. Some rows have no size entry. The others give once, few or many, or a class for an expanded clone.

j_call: TRBJ2-3; clone_size: once; d_call: .; v_call: TRBV6-6; cdr3_length: 15; cdr3_aa: CASSYQSSSTDTQYF; cdr3_nt: TGTGCCAGCAGTTACCAGAGTTCTAGCACAGATACGCAGTATTTT
j_call: TRBJ1-3; clone_size: .; d_call: .; v_call: TRBV30; cdr3_length: 10; cdr3_aa: CAWSRNTIYF; cdr3_nt: TGTGCCTGGAGTAGAAACACCATATATTTT
j_call: TRBJ1-2; clone_size: .; d_call: TRBD1; v_call: TRBV28; cdr3_length: 13; cdr3_aa: CASSSGQGIGYTF; cdr3_nt: TGTGCCAGCAGCTCGGGACAGGGAATAGGCTACACCTTC
j_call: TRBJ1-1; clone_size: .; d_call: .; v_call: TRBV9; cdr3_length: 12; cdr3_aa: CASSVERGEAFF; cdr3_nt: TGTGCCAGCAGCGTAGAAAGGGGTGAAGCTTTCTTT
j_call: TRBJ2-4; clone_size: few; d_call: .; v_call: TRBV18; cdr3_length: 14; cdr3_aa: CASSPRDEKNIQYF; cdr3_nt: TGTGCCAGCTCACCTCGGGACGAAAAAAACATTCAGTACTTC
j_call: TRBJ1-5; clone_size: .; d_call: .; v_call: TRBV28; cdr3_length: 12; cdr3_aa: CASTYGNQPQHF; cdr3_nt: TGTGCCAGCACCTATGGGAATCAGCCCCAGCATTTT
j_call: TRBJ2-2; clone_size: few; d_call: .; v_call: TRBV9; cdr3_length: 12; cdr3_aa: CASSVDTGELFF; cdr3_nt: TGTGCCAGCAGCGTGGACACCGGGGAGCTGTTTTTT
j_call: TRBJ2-7; clone_size: few; d_call: .; v_call: TRBV7-9; cdr3_length: 14; cdr3_aa: CASSLIGTASEQYF; cdr3_nt: TGTGCCAGCAGCTTAATAGGGACTGCCAGCGAGCAGTACTTC
j_call: TRBJ2-1; clone_size: .; d_call: TRBD2; v_call: TRBV11-2; cdr3_length: 13; cdr3_aa: CASSPGTSAEQFF; cdr3_nt: TGTGCCAGCAGCCCAGGGACTAGCGCCGAGCAGTTCTTC
j_call: TRBJ2-1; clone_size: .; d_call: .; v_call: TRBV29-1; cdr3_length: 14; cdr3_aa: CSAQWGLGNYEQFF; cdr3_nt: TGCAGCGCCCAGTGGGGTCTAGGTAACTATGAGCAGTTCTTC
j_call: TRBJ2-1; clone_size: .; d_call: TRBD2; v_call: TRBV7-6; cdr3_length: 16; cdr3_aa: CASSPTGTSGYNEQFF; cdr3_nt: TGTGCCAGCAGCCCGACTGGGACTAGCGGTTACAATGAGCAGTTCTTC